Each of the 20 T cell receptor beta chains below was sequenced from the same sample in a study of CD8+ T cells in alopecia areata. The authors extracted RNA and reverse transcribed it into cDNA as the sequencing template. Sequenced by immunoSEQ multiplex PCR; TCRdb stores in-frame clones only, minus some. The sample records approximately 200,000 clones, around two fifths being singletons. As to treatment: oral pan-JAK inhibitor, 5-10 mg twice daily. Sequencing was performed on CD4+ T cells sorted from blood, taken between weeks 36 and 40, from a patient treated with tofacitinib. These TCRs come from a human donor with alopecia areata.

This clone showed up just a few times. The CDR3 loop reads CAWSGLTDRAYYEQYF. The DNA for the CDR3 is TGTGCCTGGAGTGGCCTGACGGACAGGGCGTACTACGAGCAGTACTTC. The V call is TRBV30, the J call TRBJ2-7; 8 bases line up with TRBD1. The CDR3 loop spans 16 amino acids. V was clipped by 1 base and J by 3 bases; unmatched bases: 11. Looked up from germline, CDR1 is GTSNPN and CDR2 is SVGIG (reference sequence).

The table lists this clone with a few counts. The chain couples TRBV29-1 to TRBJ2-5; D possibly corresponds to TRBD1 (5 bases). CDR3 length: 13 residues. Germline V CDR1 and CDR2: SQVTM, ANQGSEA. Trimming removed 7 bases from V and 1 base from J, with 13 bases in between. DNA of the CDR3: TGCAGCGCAGCACCCAGGGCCCAAGAGACCCAGTACTTC. Translation: CSAAPRAQETQYF.

In nucleotides, the CDR3 is TGTGCCAGCAGTCGGACAGGTAGCAATCAGCCCCAGCATTTT. Translation gives CASSRTGSNQPQHF. The chain links TRBV25-1 to TRBJ1-5, with 7 positions matching TRBD1. Germline loops: CDR1 MGHDK, CDR2 SYGVNS. J was trimmed by 0 bases and V by 5 bases; bases with no gene match: 1. The CDR3 has 14 amino acids.

This clone appeared a single time. The chain employs TRBV30 and TRBJ2-7; 8 bases align to TRBD2. Germline V gene data show CDR1 as GTSNPN and CDR2 as SVGIG (reference sequence). J was trimmed by 4 bases and V by 6 bases; bases with no gene match: 11. The CDR3 loop spans 14 amino acids. CDR3 nucleotide sequence: TGTGCCTGCGCCTTGCGGGAGGACCTATACGAGCAGTACTTC. Translating it yields CACALREDLYEQYF.

J is TRBJ2-2 and V is TRBV6-5; D uncertain. The V and J ends lost 4 bases and 11 bases respectively, with 14 bases between them. CDR1 MNHEY and CDR2 SVGAGI come from the germline V gene. The CDR3 has 13 residues. The CDR3 here is CASSLSTGPELFF. The CDR3 region has the DNA TGTGCCAGCAGTTTATCCACCGGGCCCGAGCTGTTTTTT.

V is TRBV19 and J is TRBJ1-5; weak D call: TRBD1 (5 bases). There are 13 residues in the CDR3. CDR1 is LNHDA, CDR2 SQIVND, per germline (reference sequence). Trimming removed 4 bases at V and 7 bases at J, with 11 bases between. The DNA of the CDR3 is TGTGCCAGTAGTAGGGGGTGGGAACAGCCCCAGCATTTT. Amino acid sequence: CASSRGWEQPQHF.

J is TRBJ2-3 and V is TRBV29-1, with no clear D. The CDR3 sequence is 14 residues long. Germline V gene data show CDR1 as SQVTM and CDR2 as ANQGSEA. V gave up 7 bases and J gave up 1 base, with 15 bases separating them. CDR3 nucleotide sequence: TGCAGCGGGCGCGCTGGGTCGGGCACAGATACGCAGTATTTT. Translating it yields CSGRAGSGTDTQYF.

The chain links TRBV9 to TRBJ2-3; unclear D gene. The germline V and J ends were trimmed by 0 bases and 2 bases, with 4 bases remaining between them. The germline V gene has CDR1 SGDLS and CDR2 YYNGEE. The CDR3 has 13 residues. The CDR3 loop reads CASSVDATDTQYF. CDR3 DNA sequence: TGTGCCAGCAGCGTAGACGCCACAGATACGCAGTATTTT. Looking up the rest from reference TRBV9 and TRBJ2-3 gives the full variable domain: DSGVTQTPKHLITATGQRVTLRCSPRSGDLSVYWYQQSLDQGLQFLIQYYNGEERAKGNILERFSAQQFPDLHSELNLSSLELGDSALYFCASSVDATDTQYFGPGTRLTVL.

This chain uses TRBV9 with TRBJ1-1; no reliable D call. Per the germline V gene, CDR1 is SGDLS and CDR2 is YYNGEE. The CDR3 contains 14 residues. The ends were cut back, 0 bases at V and 8 bases at J, with 14 bases in the middle. CDR3 sequence: CASSVASGTQEAFF. CDR3 nucleotide sequence: TGTGCCAGCAGCGTAGCTTCTGGTACTCAGGAAGCTTTCTTT.

This clone occurred a few times. The CDR3 sequence is CASSLAGVGPNGYTF. The CDR3 DNA is TGTGCCAGCAGCTTAGCGGGCGTCGGCCCCAATGGCTACACCTTC. This chain uses TRBV7-9 with TRBJ1-2; no clear D gene. The CDR3 contains 15 residues. Trimming removed 0 bases from V and 6 bases from J, with 14 bases in between. Per germline, CDR1 SEHNR and CDR2 FQNEAQ (reference sequence).

V is TRBV6-5 and J is TRBJ2-1; 9 bases fit TRBD2. This CDR3 is built from 15 residues. The V gene's germline CDR1 is MNHEY and CDR2 SVGAGI. J lost 4 bases, V lost 6 bases, and 7 bases had no gene match. The CDR3 sequence: CASSHSGSSYNEQFF. CDR3 DNA sequence: TGTGCCAGCAGCCATAGCGGGAGTTCTTACAATGAGCAGTTCTTC.

This clone came up a few times. Other DNA sequences in the same sample also yield this CDR3. The chain couples TRBV20-1 to TRBJ2-1; D is perhaps TRBD2 (6 bases). The germline V gene has CDR1 DFQATT and CDR2 SNEGSKA (reference sequence). Trimming took 5 bases from V and 7 from J, leaving 9 bases between them. The CDR3 runs to 11 residues. CDR3 in amino acids: CSASGRNEQFF. The CDR3 nucleotides are TGCAGTGCTTCGGGGAGGAATGAGCAGTTCTTC.

The chain links TRBV19 to TRBJ2-4; TRBD1 matches 7 bases. CDR1 and CDR2 from the germline V gene are LNHDA and SQIVND (reference sequence). This CDR3 is 13 amino acids long. After removal of 5 bases from V and 5 bases from J, the junction contained 3 bases not matched to a gene. CDR3 nucleotides: TGTGCCAGTAGTGACAGGGCGGAAAACATTCAGTACTTC. Amino acid sequence: CASSDRAENIQYF.

The rearrangement links TRBV7-2 to TRBJ1-2; 7 bases align to TRBD1. The germline CDR1 and CDR2 sequences are SGHTA and FQGNSA. After removal of 4 bases from V and 4 bases from J, the junction contained 9 bases not matched to a gene. The CDR3 is 15 amino acids. The CDR3 nucleotides are TGTGCCAGCAGCTCCACAGCTGGGACAGTCTATGGCTACACCTTC. Protein sequence: CASSSTAGTVYGYTF. Full variable domain (rest looked up from reference TRBV7-2 and TRBJ1-2): GAGVSQSPSNKVTEKGKDVELRCDPISGHTALYWYRQSLGQGLEFLIYFQGNSAPDKSGLPSDRFSAERTGGSVSTLTIQRTQQEDSAVYLCASSSTAGTVYGYTFGSGTRLTVV.

The V call is TRBV2, the J call TRBJ2-2; TRBD2 agrees at 11 bases. This CDR3 comprises 16 residues. The germline V gene encodes CDR1 SNHLY and CDR2 FYNNEI. The ends lost 7 bases at V and 6 bases at J; junction bases unmatched: 10. CDR3 amino acids: CASTRTSGSYAGELFF. The DNA of the CDR3 is TGTGCCAGCACGCGAACTAGCGGGAGTTATGCCGGGGAGCTGTTTTTT.

The V call is TRBV4-1, the J call TRBJ1-2; D is undetermined. Deletions cut 0 bases from V and 4 bases from J, with 9 bases between. The CDR3 sequence is 14 residues long. Germline CDR1 is MGHRA and CDR2 is YSYEKL. This CDR3 is CASSQEVSGYGYTF. For the CDR3, the DNA is TGCGCCAGCAGCCAAGAGGTGTCAGGCTATGGCTACACCTTC.

The chain couples TRBV29-1 to TRBJ2-5; TRBD1 is a possible D gene (6 bases). This CDR3 has 13 amino acids. Between the trimmed V and J ends, which lost 3 bases and 0 bases, there was a span of 8 bases. Germline V gene lookup returns CDR1 SQVTM and CDR2 ANQGSEA. CDR3 sequence: CSVDGQHQETQYF. The DNA of the CDR3 is TGCAGCGTTGATGGACAGCACCAAGAGACCCAGTACTTC.

The genes are TRBV6-5 and TRBJ2-7, with 7 bases fitting TRBD1. Per germline, CDR1 MNHEY and CDR2 SVGAGI. The CDR3 is 15 amino acids. V shed 8 bases, J shed 2 bases, and the junction held 12 bases outside the gene matches. The DNA of the CDR3 is TGTGCCAGCGGAAAGGGGGACAGAGTAGCCTACGAGCAGTACTTC. Residues: CASGKGDRVAYEQYF.

The chain joins TRBV30 to TRBJ2-6; D not certain. The CDR3 consists of 12 residues. Trimming removed 4 bases from V and 3 bases from J, with 4 bases in between. Germline V CDR1 and CDR2: GTSNPN, SVGIG (reference sequence). In nucleotides, the CDR3 is TGTGCCTGGAAAAGTGGGGCCAACGTCCTGACTTTC. It is translated as CAWKSGANVLTF.

CDR3 sequence reads: CSGRLAGGAVTGELFF. The DNA of the CDR3 is TGCAGCGGCCGCCTAGCGGGAGGCGCGGTCACCGGGGAGCTGTTTTTT. The rearrangement joins TRBV29-1 to TRBJ2-2; 11 nucleotides line up with TRBD2. Germline CDR1 reads SQVTM; CDR2 reads ANQGSEA. V trimming: 7 bases; J trimming: 4 bases; junction bases outside the gene matches: 11. CDR3 length equals 16 residues.